This T cell receptor (beta chain) was captured in a study of vaccination effects on CD4 cells after COVID-19. For the study at large: Two convalescent patients each provided a sample, at 16 days and at one week before vaccination. Findings and limits, study-wide: Few convalescent patients, and no early post-infection timepoints, were available to the study. Clones arising from infection and from vaccination showed marked clonal contraction late after vaccination.

In the ViraFEST assay, antigen-specific CD4+ clonotypes were identified by expansion after peptide-pool stimulation. Cultured cells yielded isolated CD4+ T cells after about ten days. Infection dated between March and December 2020, before the Alpha, Beta and Delta variants reached the United States. With approximately 9.8 ug/ml peptides and around 9.6 IU/ml IL-2, fewer than 2.5 million PBMC per well were cultured. In the case of this clone: Antigen specificity is unknown.

CDR3 length: 16 residues. With 0 bases clipped from V and 5 bases from J, the junction kept 10 bases outside the gene matches. Germline V gives CDR1 SGHRS, CDR2 YFSETQ. This table comes from immunoSEQ multiplex PCR, and its TCRdb copy is limited to in-frame clones, with some not included. Of 20,000 to 30,000 clones listed, less than 85% are singletons. The V gene is TRBV5-1, the J gene TRBJ2-5; TRBD2 matches 7 bases. Here the sequenced sample was CD4+ T cells from PBMCs cultured with SARS-CoV-2 spike peptides, taken before COVID-19 vaccination. This TCR was recovered from a human donor who had a prior SARS-CoV-2 infection. CDR3 loop: CASSLDAGRVRETQYF. As DNA, the CDR3 is TGCGCCAGCAGCTTGGACGCAGGGAGGGTGCGGGAGACCCAGTACTTC.